At least ten counts were recorded for the clone carrying this T cell receptor (beta chain). Its antigen is still unknown. MiXCR, applied by TCRdb to the reads, yields one record per CDR3 protein. The sample holds around 260,000 distinct CDR3 sequences, roughly 24% seen once. This sample was included in a study of T cell repertoires in cytomegalovirus infection. Study overall: CMV infection plus the matching HLA type was flagged by public TCR beta signatures.

Study findings and constraints: Public TCR beta family frequency separated CMV-and-HLA carriers, including in an independent cohort.

The CDR3 length is 15 residues. V was shortened by 7 bases and J by 6 bases, with 18 bases between the two germline ends. Sequencing used PBMCs. The TCR originated in a human donor in good health (CMV status not recorded). Some clones in this sample may be carry-over from other donors' samples. The chain has TRBV12-3 or TRBV12-4 and TRBJ2-2, with D possibly TRBD2 on 5 matching bases. The CDR3 sequence: CASTPSGIRAGELFF. CDR3 sequence (DNA): TGTGCCAGCACTCCCTCCGGGATCCGGGCCGGGGAGCTGTTTTTT.